What follows are 25 T cell receptor beta chains derived from one specimen sequenced in a study of cytomegalovirus exposure and HLA in healthy donors. Primers: 60 Vbeta forward and 13 Jbeta reverse. Sequenced by immunoSEQ multiplex PCR; TCRdb stores in-frame clones only, minus some. The repertoire holds 80,000 to 130,000 clones, with around 75% as singletons. The sequenced sample consisted of PBMCs. These receptors came from a woman between 18 and 29 years old in good health and CMV-seropositive.

The chain has TRBV10-3 and TRBJ2-5, with D possibly TRBD1 on 6 matching bases. V lost 5 bases, J lost 9 bases, and 10 bases lay in between. Germline-derived CDR1 and CDR2 are ENHRY and SYGVKD. This CDR3 is built from 11 residues. This chain's CDR3 is CAISPGESQYF. In DNA form, the CDR3 reads TGTGCCATCAGTCCAGGGGAGTCCCAGTACTTC.

The rearrangement uses TRBV27 and TRBJ2-5, with 8 positions matching TRBD2. Trimming removed 4 bases from V and 3 bases from J; junction bases left unmatched: 19. The CDR3 sequence is 19 residues long. Germline loops: CDR1 MNHEY, CDR2 SMNVEV (reference sequence). The CDR3 coding sequence is TGTGCCAGCAGTTCCCCGTCCGACGGGAGCGGGAGTTTGGAAGAGACCCAGTACTTC. Its protein product is CASSSPSDGSGSLEETQYF.

The gene calls are TRBV5-1 and TRBJ2-7; TRBD2 matches 7 bases. The CDR3 runs to 15 residues. Germline CDR1 and CDR2: SGHRS and YFSETQ. V lost 4 bases to trimming and J lost 3 bases; unmatched junction nucleotides: 10. The CDR3 nucleotides read TGCGCCAGCAGCCCCGGGGCGGGAGAGGGCTACGAGCAGTACTTC. Protein: CASSPGAGEGYEQYF. Full variable domain (missing parts from reference TRBV5-1 and TRBJ2-7): KAGVTQTPRYLIKTRGQQVTLSCSPISGHRSVSWYQQTPGQGLQFLFEYFSETQRNKGNFPGRFSGRQFSNSRSEMNVSTLELGDSALYLCASSPGAGEGYEQYFGPGTRLTVT.

V usage is TRBV30 and J usage is TRBJ1-4; D not resolved. Deletions cut 8 bases from V and 0 bases from J, with 13 bases between. Germline CDR1 and CDR2: GTSNPN and SVGIG (reference sequence). The CDR3 spans 14 residues. The CDR3 loop is CALGGRPTNEKLFF. As DNA, the CDR3 is TGTGCCCTCGGAGGGCGACCAACTAATGAAAAACTGTTTTTT.

This clone was found once. The CDR3 coding sequence is TGTGCCAGCAGTGTGACTAGCGGCTCCTACGAGCAGTACTTC. This sequence encodes CASSVTSGSYEQYF. The chain combines TRBV28 with TRBJ2-7; TRBD2 aligns across 9 bases. CDR3 length: 14 residues. From germline, CDR1 is MDHEN and CDR2 SYDVKM. Trimming took 5 bases from V and 0 from J; bases not matched to a gene: 2.

This clone was seen only once. The chain uses TRBV30 and TRBJ2-2; TRBD1 aligns across 7 bases. CDR1 is GTSNPN, CDR2 SVGIG, per germline (reference sequence). V dropped 8 bases and J dropped 7; count of bases not matched to a gene: 10. This CDR3 is built from 13 residues. As DNA, the CDR3 is TGTGCCGGGGTCGGACAGGTAATCGGGGAGCTGTTTTTT. The encoded protein is CAGVGQVIGELFF.

The chain carries TRBV6-6 and TRBJ1-4; 8 bases map to TRBD1. The CDR3 is 14 residues long. V lost 6 bases to trimming and J lost 5 bases; unmatched junction nucleotides: 5. CDR1 MNHNY and CDR2 SVGAGI come from the germline V gene (reference sequence). The CDR3 region is CASRTGEGNEKLFF. The CDR3 nucleotides are TGTGCCAGCAGGACAGGGGAAGGGAATGAAAAACTGTTTTTT.

This clone was counted once. This chain uses TRBV30 with TRBJ2-3, with TRBD2 matching over 9 bases. The CDR3 is 15 amino acids. The trim removed 1 base at V and 5 bases at J, leaving 7 bases unmatched. In germline, CDR1 is GTSNPN, CDR2 SVGIG (reference sequence). In nucleotides, the CDR3 is TGTGCCTGGAGTGCTGTAGCGGGAGCAGGAGATACGCAGTATTTT. It codes for CAWSAVAGAGDTQYF.

This chain uses TRBV12-5 with TRBJ2-1, with TRBD1 matching over 8 bases. CDR3 length: 14 residues. The V segment lost 2 bases and the J segment 8 bases; nucleotides outside the gene matches: 5. CDR1 is LGHNT, CDR2 FRNRAP, per germline. CDR3 sequence (DNA): TGTGCTAGTGGTTTGACCTCGACAGGGGATGAGCAGTTCTTC. Translating gives CASGLTSTGDEQFF.

The chain employs TRBV11-3 and TRBJ2-5, with 7 bases aligning to TRBD2. J lost 2 bases, V lost 5 bases, and 5 bases had no gene match. CDR1 SGHNT and CDR2 YENEEA come from the germline V gene. The CDR3 totals 14 residues. CDR3 in amino acids: CASSPSGAQETQYF. DNA of the CDR3: TGTGCCAGCAGCCCCAGCGGGGCTCAAGAGACCCAGTACTTC.

The CDR3 sequence is CASSLDRGFAYEQYF. The CDR3 bases are TGTGCCAGCAGCTTGGATCGGGGTTTCGCCTACGAGCAGTACTTC. The chain joins TRBV5-4 to TRBJ2-7; TRBD2 is a possible D gene (5 bases). The CDR3 covers 15 residues. V was shortened by 0 bases and J by 2 bases, with 12 bases between the two germline ends. From germline, CDR1 is SGHNT and CDR2 YYREEE (reference sequence). Together with reference TRBV5-4 and TRBJ2-7, the CDR3 gives the full variable domain: ETGVTQSPTHLIKTRGQQVTLRCSSQSGHNTVSWYQQALGQGPQFIFQYYREEENGRGNFPPRFSGLQFPNYSSELNVNALELDDSALYLCASSLDRGFAYEQYFGPGTRLTVT.

This clone was counted a single time. The chain links TRBV27 to TRBJ1-5; tentative D call: TRBD1 (5 bases). V lost 2 bases, J lost 10 bases, and 12 bases lay in between. The CDR3 runs 13 residues. Germline lookup yields CDR1 MNHEY and CDR2 SMNVEV (reference sequence). The CDR3 DNA reads as TGTGCCAGCAGTTTAACCCAGGACATACCCCAGCATTTT. This sequence encodes CASSLTQDIPQHF.

This rearrangement joins TRBV4-3 to TRBJ1-1; D possibly corresponds to TRBD1 (5 bases). Germline V gives CDR1 LGHNA, CDR2 YSLEER. V gave up 0 bases and J gave up 5 bases, with 13 bases separating them. The CDR3 is 15 residues long. The DNA for the CDR3 is TGCGCCAGCAGCCAAGAGGGCAGGGCGGCAACTGAAGCTTTCTTT. This translates into CASSQEGRAATEAFF.

CDR3 loop: CASSFAGAANTGELFF. CDR3 DNA sequence: TGTGCCAGCAGCTTTGCGGGAGCCGCGAACACCGGGGAGCTGTTTTTT. The genes are TRBV13 and TRBJ2-2; 7 nucleotides align to TRBD2. V was clipped by 3 bases and J by 0 bases; unmatched bases: 4. This CDR3 spans 16 amino acids. Germline CDR1 reads PRHDT; CDR2 reads FYEKMQ (reference sequence).

The chain has TRBV6-6 and TRBJ1-2, with D perhaps matching TRBD1 (5 bases). The CDR3 consists of 15 residues. Germline CDR1 is MNHNY and CDR2 is SVGAGI (reference sequence). Trimming took 6 bases from V and 2 from J, leaving 16 bases between them. The DNA of the CDR3 is TGTGCCAGCAGAGCTGACAGCAATCTAAACTATGGCTACACCTTC. Encoded protein: CASRADSNLNYGYTF.

The chain uses TRBV28 and TRBJ2-5; perhaps TRBD1 as D (5 bases). CDR3 length: 14 amino acids. The germline CDR1 and CDR2 sequences are MDHEN and SYDVKM. The germline V and J ends were trimmed by 3 bases and 2 bases, with 10 bases remaining between them. The CDR3 DNA follows: TGTGCCAGCAGTTTCGACAGTACGCAAGAGACCCAGTACTTC. It translates to CASSFDSTQETQYF.

The genes are TRBV5-1 and TRBJ2-7; 11 nucleotides agree with TRBD2. The germline V gene encodes CDR1 SGHRS and CDR2 YFSETQ. The CDR3 runs to 15 residues. Germline trimming cut 3 bases from V and 0 bases from J; bases unmatched to any gene: 2. CDR3 loop: CASSSTSGSSYEQYF. DNA for the CDR3: TGCGCCAGCAGCTCCACTAGCGGGAGCTCCTACGAGCAGTACTTC.

The chain joins TRBV5-1 to TRBJ1-3; no clear D gene. The CDR3 sequence is 23 residues long. Germline V lookup: CDR1 SGHRS, CDR2 YFSETQ. Deletions cut 4 bases from V and 0 bases from J, with 35 bases between. For the CDR3, the DNA is TGCGCCAGCAGCCGAAGCCCCCTTGCCGACGGCAGACTTTCGATAAGCTCTGGAAACACCATATATTTT. Translating gives CASSRSPLADGRLSISSGNTIYF.

The chain joins TRBV19 to TRBJ1-5; D not certain. V was pared by 7 bases and J by 2 bases, with 12 bases between. The CDR3 covers 14 residues. CDR1 and CDR2 (germline): LNHDA, SQIVND (reference sequence). Written as DNA, the CDR3 is TGTGCCAGTATGAGGGTGCTCGGCAATCAGCCCCAGCATTTT. As protein: CASMRVLGNQPQHF.

The chain links TRBV5-1 to TRBJ2-1, with D maybe TRBD1 (6 bases). Trimming left V 4 bases short and J 10 bases short, with 15 bases between. Germline assignment: CDR1 SGHRS and CDR2 YFSETQ. CDR3 length equals 13 residues. This CDR3 is CASSLAGTLEQFF. CDR3 DNA sequence: TGCGCCAGCAGCCTCGCCGGGACACTCGAGCAGTTCTTC. Looking up the rest from reference TRBV5-1 and TRBJ2-1 gives the full variable domain: KAGVTQTPRYLIKTRGQQVTLSCSPISGHRSVSWYQQTPGQGLQFLFEYFSETQRNKGNFPGRFSGRQFSNSRSEMNVSTLELGDSALYLCASSLAGTLEQFFGPGTRLTVL.

V and J are TRBV7-9 and TRBJ2-1; the D gene is possibly TRBD2 (6 bases). Germline V gives CDR1 SEHNR, CDR2 FQNEAQ (reference sequence). Trimming pared 5 bases from V and 3 bases from J, leaving 14 bases between. The CDR3 covers 15 residues. This chain's CDR3 is CASSPHRGIYNEQFF. CDR3 coding DNA: TGTGCCAGCAGCCCCCACCGGGGGATCTACAATGAGCAGTTCTTC.

V and J are TRBV30 and TRBJ1-2; 7 bases are a match to TRBD1. The CDR3 has 15 residues. V trimming: 4 bases; J trimming: 11 bases; junction bases outside the gene matches: 19. Germline CDR1 reads GTSNPN; CDR2 reads SVGIG (reference sequence). The CDR3 region is CAWIPTVISGGPYTF. DNA for the CDR3: TGTGCCTGGATCCCCACGGTTATTTCAGGGGGACCGTACACCTTC.

This clone is a singleton in its sample. This rearrangement joins TRBV27 to TRBJ1-1; TRBD1 matches at 7 bases. The germline V gene has CDR1 MNHEY and CDR2 SMNVEV (reference sequence). This CDR3 comprises 17 residues. With 1 base clipped from V and 0 bases from J, the junction kept 8 bases outside the gene matches. The CDR3, as DNA: TGTGCCAGCAGTTTATTGGGGACAGCTATATTGAACACTGAAGCTTTCTTT. Its translation is CASSLLGTAILNTEAFF.

This clone was recorded only once. The chain uses TRBV6-5 and TRBJ2-7; 9 nucleotides line up with TRBD1. Germline loops: CDR1 MNHEY, CDR2 SVGAGI. The CDR3 is 16 residues long. With V trimmed by 3 bases and J by 2 bases, 8 bases remained unmatched. The CDR3 region has the DNA TGTGCCAGCAGTTATCGGCTCGGGACAGGGCCCTACGAGCAGTACTTC. As protein: CASSYRLGTGPYEQYF.

The count of this clone is one. The V gene is TRBV29-1, the J gene TRBJ2-3; 8 bases map to TRBD1. The CDR3 is 13 amino acids. With 4 bases clipped from V and 4 bases from J, the junction kept 4 bases outside the gene matches. Germline V gene data show CDR1 as SQVTM and CDR2 as ANQGSEA. This CDR3 reads CSVARTGPDTQYF. The CDR3 DNA follows: TGCAGCGTTGCCCGGACAGGGCCAGATACGCAGTATTTT.